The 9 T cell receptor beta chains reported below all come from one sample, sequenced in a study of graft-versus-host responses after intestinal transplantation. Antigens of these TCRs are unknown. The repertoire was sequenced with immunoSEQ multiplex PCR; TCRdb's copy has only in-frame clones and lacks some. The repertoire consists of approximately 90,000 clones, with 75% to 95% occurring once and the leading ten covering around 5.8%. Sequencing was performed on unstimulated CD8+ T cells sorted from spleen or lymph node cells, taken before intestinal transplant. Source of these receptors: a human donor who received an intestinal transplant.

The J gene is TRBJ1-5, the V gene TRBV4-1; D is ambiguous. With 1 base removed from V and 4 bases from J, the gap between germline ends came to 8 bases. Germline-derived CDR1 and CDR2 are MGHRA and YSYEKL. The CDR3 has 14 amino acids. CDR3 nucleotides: TGCGCCAGCAGCCAAGTTTTGGGGAATCAGCCCCAGCATTTT. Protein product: CASSQVLGNQPQHF.

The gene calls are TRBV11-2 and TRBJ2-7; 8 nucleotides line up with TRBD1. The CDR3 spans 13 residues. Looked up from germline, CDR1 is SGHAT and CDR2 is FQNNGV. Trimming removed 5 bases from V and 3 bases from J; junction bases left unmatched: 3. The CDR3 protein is CASSPGQVYEQYF. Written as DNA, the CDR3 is TGTGCCAGCAGCCCGGGACAGGTCTACGAGCAGTACTTC. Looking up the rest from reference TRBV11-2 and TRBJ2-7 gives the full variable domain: EAGVAQSPRYKIIEKRQSVAFWCNPISGHATLYWYQQILGQGPKLLIQFQNNGVVDDSQLPKDRFSAERLKGVDSTLKIQPAKLEDSAVYLCASSPGQVYEQYFGPGTRLTVT.

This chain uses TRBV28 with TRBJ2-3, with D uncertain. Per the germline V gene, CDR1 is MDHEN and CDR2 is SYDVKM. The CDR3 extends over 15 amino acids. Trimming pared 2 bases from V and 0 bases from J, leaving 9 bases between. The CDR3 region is CASSLGTTSTDTQYF. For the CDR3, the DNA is TGTGCCAGCAGTTTAGGTACCACTAGCACAGATACGCAGTATTTT.

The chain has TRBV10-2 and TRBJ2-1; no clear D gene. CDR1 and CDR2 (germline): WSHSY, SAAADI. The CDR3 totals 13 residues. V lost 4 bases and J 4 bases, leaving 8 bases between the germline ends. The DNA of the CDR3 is TGCGCCAGCAGTGTTCAGGTTTACAATGAGCAGTTCTTC. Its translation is CASSVQVYNEQFF.

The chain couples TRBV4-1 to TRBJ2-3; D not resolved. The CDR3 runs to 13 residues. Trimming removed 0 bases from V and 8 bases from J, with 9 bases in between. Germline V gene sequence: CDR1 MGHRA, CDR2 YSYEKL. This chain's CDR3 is CASSQEGQGTQYF. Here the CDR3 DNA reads TGCGCCAGCAGCCAAGAGGGCCAAGGTACGCAGTATTTT.

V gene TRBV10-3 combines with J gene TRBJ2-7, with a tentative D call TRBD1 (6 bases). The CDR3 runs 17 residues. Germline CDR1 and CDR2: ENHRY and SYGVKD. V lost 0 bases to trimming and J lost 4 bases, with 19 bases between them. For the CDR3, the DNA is TGTGCCATCAGTGAGTCGAATCCCGGGACAACCACATACGAGCAGTACTTC. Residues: CAISESNPGTTTYEQYF.

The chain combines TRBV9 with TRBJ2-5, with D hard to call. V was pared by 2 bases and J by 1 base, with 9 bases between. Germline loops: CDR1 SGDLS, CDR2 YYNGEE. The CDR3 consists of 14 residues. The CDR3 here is CASSVSGTQETQYF. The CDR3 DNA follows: TGTGCCAGCAGCGTTTCCGGTACCCAAGAGACCCAGTACTTC. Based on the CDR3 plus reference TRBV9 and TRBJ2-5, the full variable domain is DSGVTQTPKHLITATGQRVTLRCSPRSGDLSVYWYQQSLDQGLQFLIQYYNGEERAKGNILERFSAQQFPDLHSELNLSSLELGDSALYFCASSVSGTQETQYFGPGTRLLVL.

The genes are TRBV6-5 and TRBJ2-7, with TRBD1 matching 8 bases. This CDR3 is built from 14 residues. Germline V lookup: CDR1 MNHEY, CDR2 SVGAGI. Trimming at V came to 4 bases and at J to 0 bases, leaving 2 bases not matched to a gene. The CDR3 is CASSWTGISYEQYF. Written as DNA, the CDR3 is TGTGCCAGCAGTTGGACAGGGATCTCCTACGAGCAGTACTTC.

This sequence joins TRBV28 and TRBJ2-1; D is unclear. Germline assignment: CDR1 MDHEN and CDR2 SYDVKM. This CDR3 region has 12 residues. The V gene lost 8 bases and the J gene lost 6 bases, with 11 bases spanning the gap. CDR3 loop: CASLGPGNEQFF. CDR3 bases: TGTGCCAGCCTCGGCCCAGGCAATGAGCAGTTCTTC.